Sequencing of this T cell receptor (beta chain) was carried out in a study of T cell clonotyping in hematopoietic cell transplantation. Study-wide findings and caveats: Pathologically expanded recipient clonotypes increased progressively from day 30 to day 180 as diversity fell. Broader posttransplant TCR repertoire diversity was predicted by graft donor and pretransplant recipient Inverse Simpson Index values. Few recipient clonotypes overlapped donors; over 97% were de novo at given depth.

Notes on this clone: Its antigen is unidentified.

The method was immunoSEQ multiplex PCR; TCRdb's version includes in-frame clones alone and lacks a portion of them. The sample has some 40,000 clones; 85% are singletons. Germline V gives CDR1 SGHRS, CDR2 YFSETQ. V was shortened by 0 bases and J by 2 bases, with 8 bases between the two germline ends. The CDR3 has 14 amino acids. Time point specified: recipient sample about 28 days before transplant, after cytoreduction. Blood collection times were about day -28 and days 30, 100, 180 posttransplant. This chain joins TRBV5-1 and TRBJ2-5; D call uncertain. The sequence was collected from a man between 60 and 70 years old with acute myeloid leukemia. Some clones in this sample may be carry-over from other donors' samples. The specimen was peripheral blood mononuclear cells, collected before stem cell transplant. The CDR3 nucleotides are TGCGCCAGCAGCTTGGAGGTTCGGCAAGAGACCCAGTACTTC. Its translation is CASSLEVRQETQYF.